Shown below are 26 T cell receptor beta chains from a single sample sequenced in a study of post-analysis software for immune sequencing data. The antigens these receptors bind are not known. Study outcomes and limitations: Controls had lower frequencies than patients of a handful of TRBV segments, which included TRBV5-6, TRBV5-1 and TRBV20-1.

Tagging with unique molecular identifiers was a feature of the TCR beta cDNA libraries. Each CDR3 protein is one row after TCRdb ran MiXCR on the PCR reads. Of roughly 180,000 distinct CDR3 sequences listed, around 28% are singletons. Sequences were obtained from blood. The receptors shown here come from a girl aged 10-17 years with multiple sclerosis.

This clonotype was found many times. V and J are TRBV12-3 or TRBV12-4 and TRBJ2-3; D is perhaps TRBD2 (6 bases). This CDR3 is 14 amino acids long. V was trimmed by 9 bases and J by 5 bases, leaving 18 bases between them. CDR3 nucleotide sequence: TGTGCCAGTCGCCGTGGCGTGGAGGGAGATACGCAGTATTTT. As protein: CASRRGVEGDTQYF.

DNA for the CDR3: TGTGCCAGCAGCCCACAAGAACGGACCCGGGGGAATGAAAAACTGTTTTTT. As protein: CASSPQERTRGNEKLFF. The gene calls are TRBV7-9 and TRBJ1-4; TRBD1 is a possible D gene (5 bases). The germline V and J ends were trimmed by 5 bases and 5 bases, with 21 bases remaining between them. The CDR3 consists of 17 residues. Germline V gives CDR1 SEHNR, CDR2 FQNEAQ (reference sequence).

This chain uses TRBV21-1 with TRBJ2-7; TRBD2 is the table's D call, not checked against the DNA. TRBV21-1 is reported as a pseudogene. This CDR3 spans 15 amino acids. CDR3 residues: CASSPSVNRTYEQYF. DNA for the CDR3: TGTGCCAGCAGCCCCTCGGTAAACCGTACCTACGAGCAGTACTTC.

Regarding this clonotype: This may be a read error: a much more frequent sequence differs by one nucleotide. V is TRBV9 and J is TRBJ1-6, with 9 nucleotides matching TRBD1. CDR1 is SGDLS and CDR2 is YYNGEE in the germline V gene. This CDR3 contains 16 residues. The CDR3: CASSEGQGSNYSPPHF. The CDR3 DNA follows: TGTGCCAGCAGCGAAGGACAGGGGTCTAATTATTCACCCCCCCACTTT.

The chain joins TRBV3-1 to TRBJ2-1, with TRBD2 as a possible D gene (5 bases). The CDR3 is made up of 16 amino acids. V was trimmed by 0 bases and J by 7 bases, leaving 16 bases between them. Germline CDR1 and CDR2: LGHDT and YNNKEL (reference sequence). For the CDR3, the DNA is TGTGCCAGCAGCCAAGACCCTAGCCGGCCTGGGAATGAGCAGTTCTTC. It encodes CASSQDPSRPGNEQFF.

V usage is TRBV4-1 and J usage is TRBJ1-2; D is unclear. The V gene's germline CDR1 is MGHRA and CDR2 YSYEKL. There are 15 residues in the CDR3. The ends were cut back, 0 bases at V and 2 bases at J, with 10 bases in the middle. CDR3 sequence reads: CASSQDNGKNYGYTF. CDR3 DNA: TGCGCCAGCAGCCAAGATAATGGGAAGAACTATGGCTACACCTTC.

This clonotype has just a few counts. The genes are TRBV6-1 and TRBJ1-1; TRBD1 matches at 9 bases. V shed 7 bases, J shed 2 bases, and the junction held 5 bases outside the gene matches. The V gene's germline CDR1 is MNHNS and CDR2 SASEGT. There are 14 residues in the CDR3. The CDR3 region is CASIRTGVNTEAFF. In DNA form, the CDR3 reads TGTGCCAGCATCCGGACAGGGGTTAACACTGAAGCTTTCTTT.

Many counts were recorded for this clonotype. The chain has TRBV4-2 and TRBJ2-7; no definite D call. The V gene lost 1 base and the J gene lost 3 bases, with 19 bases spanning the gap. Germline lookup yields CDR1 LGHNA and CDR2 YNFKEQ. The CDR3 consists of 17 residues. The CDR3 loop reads CASSQVLERKINYEQYF. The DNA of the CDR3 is TGTGCCAGCAGCCAAGTCCTAGAAAGAAAGATCAACTACGAGCAGTACTTC.

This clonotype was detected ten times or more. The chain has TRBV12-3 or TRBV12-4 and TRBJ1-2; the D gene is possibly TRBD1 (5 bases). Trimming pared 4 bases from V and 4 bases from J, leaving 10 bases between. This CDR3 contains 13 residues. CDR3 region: CASSWGSSYGYTF. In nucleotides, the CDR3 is TGTGCCAGCAGTTGGGGCAGCAGCTATGGCTACACCTTC.

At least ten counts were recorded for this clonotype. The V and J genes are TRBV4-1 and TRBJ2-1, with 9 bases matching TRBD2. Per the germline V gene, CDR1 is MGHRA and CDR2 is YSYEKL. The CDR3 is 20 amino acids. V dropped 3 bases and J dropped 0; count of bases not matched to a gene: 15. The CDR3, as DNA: TGCGCCAGCAGCCAGCGTCTTGGGCGGGAGGGGAAAGACTCCTACAATGAGCAGTTCTTC. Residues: CASSQRLGREGKDSYNEQFF.

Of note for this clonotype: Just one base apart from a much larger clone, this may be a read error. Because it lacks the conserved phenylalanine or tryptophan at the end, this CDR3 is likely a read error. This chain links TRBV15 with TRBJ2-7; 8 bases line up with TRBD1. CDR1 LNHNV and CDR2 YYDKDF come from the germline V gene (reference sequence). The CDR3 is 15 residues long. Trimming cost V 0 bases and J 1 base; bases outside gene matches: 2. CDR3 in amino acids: CATSRDGQGSYEQYL. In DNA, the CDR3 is TGTGCCACCAGCAGAGATGGACAGGGTTCCTACGAGCAGTACCTC.

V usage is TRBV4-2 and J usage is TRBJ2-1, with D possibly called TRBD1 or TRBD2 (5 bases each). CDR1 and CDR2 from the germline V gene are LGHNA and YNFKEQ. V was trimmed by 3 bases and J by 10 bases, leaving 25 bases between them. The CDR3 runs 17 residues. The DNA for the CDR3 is TGTGCCAGCAGCCAGGTTGAACGGGACGACCGAAGGCCGGAGCAGTTCTTC. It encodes CASSQVERDDRRPEQFF.

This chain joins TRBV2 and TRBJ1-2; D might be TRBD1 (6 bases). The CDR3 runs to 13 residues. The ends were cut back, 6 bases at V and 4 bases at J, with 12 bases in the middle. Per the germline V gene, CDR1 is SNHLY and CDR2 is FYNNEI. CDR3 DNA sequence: TGTGCCAGCAGACAGGGACCTGGCTATGGCTACACCTTC. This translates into CASRQGPGYGYTF. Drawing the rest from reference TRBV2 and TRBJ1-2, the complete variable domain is EPEVTQTPSHQVTQMGQEVILRCVPISNHLYFYWYRQILGQKVEFLVSFYNNEISEKSEIFDDQFSVERPDGSNFTLKIRSTKLEDSAMYFCASRQGPGYGYTFGSGTRLTVV.

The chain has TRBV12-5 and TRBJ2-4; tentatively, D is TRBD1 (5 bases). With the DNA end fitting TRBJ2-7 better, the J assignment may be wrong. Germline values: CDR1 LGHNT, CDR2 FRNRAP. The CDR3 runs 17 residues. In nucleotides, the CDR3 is TGTGCTAGTGGTTTGGTACACGAGACAGTTCTTCCCTGCGAGCAGTACTTC. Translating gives CASGLVHETVLPCEQYF.

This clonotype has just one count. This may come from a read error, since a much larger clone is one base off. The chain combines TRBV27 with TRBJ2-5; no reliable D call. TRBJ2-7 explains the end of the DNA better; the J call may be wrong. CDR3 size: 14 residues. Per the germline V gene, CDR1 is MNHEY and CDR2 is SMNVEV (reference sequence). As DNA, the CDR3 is TGTGCCGGCAGTTTATCGGGCCTAACCTACGAGCAGTACTTC. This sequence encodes CAGSLSGLTYEQYF.

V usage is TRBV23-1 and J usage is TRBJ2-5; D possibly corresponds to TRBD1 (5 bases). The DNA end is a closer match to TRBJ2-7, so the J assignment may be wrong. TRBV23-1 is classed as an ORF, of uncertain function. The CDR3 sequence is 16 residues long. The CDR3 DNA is TGCGCCAGCAGTCAAGTCACAGGACAATGGCCCTACGAGCAGTACTTC. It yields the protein CASSQVTGQWPYEQYF.

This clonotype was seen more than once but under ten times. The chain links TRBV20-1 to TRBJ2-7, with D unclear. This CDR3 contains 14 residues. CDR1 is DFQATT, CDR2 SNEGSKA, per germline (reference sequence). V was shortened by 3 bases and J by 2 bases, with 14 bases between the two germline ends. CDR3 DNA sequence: TGCAGTGCTAGCAACAGAACGATCCCCTACGAGCAGTACTTC. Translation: CSASNRTIPYEQYF.

The CDR3 DNA follows: TGTGCCAGCAGCGTCGGGGGGGAAACTGAAGCTTTCTTT. Translation: CASSVGGETEAFF. V usage is TRBV9 and J usage is TRBJ1-1; TRBD1 is a possible D gene (5 bases). CDR3 length equals 13 residues. The germline V gene has CDR1 SGDLS and CDR2 YYNGEE. Trimming stripped 2 bases from V and 5 bases from J, with 10 bases between.

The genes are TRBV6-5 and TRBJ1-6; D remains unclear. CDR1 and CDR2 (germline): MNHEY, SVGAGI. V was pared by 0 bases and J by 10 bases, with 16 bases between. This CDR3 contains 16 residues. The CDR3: CASSYSTAPSRSPLHF. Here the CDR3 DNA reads TGTGCCAGCAGTTACTCGACGGCCCCTTCGAGGTCACCCCTCCACTTT.

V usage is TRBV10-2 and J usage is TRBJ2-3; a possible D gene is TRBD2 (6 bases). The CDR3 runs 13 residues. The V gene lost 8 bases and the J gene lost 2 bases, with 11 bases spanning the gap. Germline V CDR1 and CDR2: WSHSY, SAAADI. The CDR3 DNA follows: TGCGCCAGCTCTGCGGGGTACACAGATACGCAGTATTTT. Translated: CASSAGYTDTQYF.

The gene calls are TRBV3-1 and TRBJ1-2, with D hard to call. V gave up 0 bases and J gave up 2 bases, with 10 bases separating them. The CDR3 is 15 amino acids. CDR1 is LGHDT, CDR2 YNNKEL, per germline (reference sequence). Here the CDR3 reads CASSQEVTLNYGYTF. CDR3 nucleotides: TGTGCCAGCAGCCAAGAGGTGACCCTCAACTATGGCTACACCTTC.

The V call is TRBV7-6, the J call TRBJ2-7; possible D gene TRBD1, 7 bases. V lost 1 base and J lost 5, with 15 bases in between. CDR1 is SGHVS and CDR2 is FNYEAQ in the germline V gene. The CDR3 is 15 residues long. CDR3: CASSLVPGGRDEQYF. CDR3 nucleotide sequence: TGTGCCAGCAGCTTAGTGCCAGGGGGGCGAGACGAGCAGTACTTC.

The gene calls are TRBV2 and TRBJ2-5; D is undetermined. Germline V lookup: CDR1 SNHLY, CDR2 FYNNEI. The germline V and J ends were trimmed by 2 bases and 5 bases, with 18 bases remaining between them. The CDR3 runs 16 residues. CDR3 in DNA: TGTGCCAGCAGTGAACCTATTCGAAAAAGGCGGGAGACCCAGTACTTC. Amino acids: CASSEPIRKRRETQYF.

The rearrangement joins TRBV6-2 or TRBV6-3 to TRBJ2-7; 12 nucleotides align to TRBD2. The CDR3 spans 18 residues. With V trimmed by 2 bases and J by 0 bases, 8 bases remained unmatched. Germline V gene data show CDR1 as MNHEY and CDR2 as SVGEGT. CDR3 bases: TGTGCCAGCAGTTACCCTACTAGCGGGAGGTCCCTCTCCTACGAGCAGTACTTC. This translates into CASSYPTSGRSLSYEQYF.

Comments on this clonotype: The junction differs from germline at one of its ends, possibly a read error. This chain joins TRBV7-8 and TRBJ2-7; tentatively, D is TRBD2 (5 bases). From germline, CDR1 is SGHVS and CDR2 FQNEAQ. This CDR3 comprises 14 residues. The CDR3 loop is CASSLVARADERYF. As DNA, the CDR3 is TGTGCCAGCAGCTTAGTGGCCAGAGCGGACGAGCGGTACTTC.

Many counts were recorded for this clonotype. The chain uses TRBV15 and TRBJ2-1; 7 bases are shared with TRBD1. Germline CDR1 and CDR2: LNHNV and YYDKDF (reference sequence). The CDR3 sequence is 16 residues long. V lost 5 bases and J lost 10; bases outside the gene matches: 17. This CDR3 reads CATSGVGDSPPDEQFF. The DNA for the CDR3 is TGTGCCACCAGCGGAGTAGGGGACAGCCCCCCTGACGAGCAGTTCTTC.